The text below deals with one T cell receptor (beta chain). Its cognate antigen is unknown. The sample comes from a study of cytomegalovirus exposure and HLA in healthy donors. Broader study findings: In vitro assays verified that three CMV-associated chains recognized CMV antigens specifically. It was shown in a later analysis that HLA-associated TCR beta chains were more clonally expanded than other, equally common chains.

Use of 60 Vbeta and 13 Jbeta primers characterized the PCR. Sequencing used immunoSEQ multiplex PCR; TCRdb keeps in-frame clones, though not all of them. This sample has 85,000 to 90,000 clones, with approximately 76% found just once. The V gene lost 3 bases and the J gene lost 4 bases, with 7 bases spanning the gap. This CDR3 comprises 13 residues. Looked up from germline, CDR1 is MRHNA and CDR2 is SNTAGT. Sequencing was done on a sample of PBMCs. The receptor's source is a man under 40 in good health and CMV-seropositive. This chain connects TRBV6-4 to TRBJ1-5; D is undetermined. CDR3 loop: CASSEGSNQPQHF. The CDR3 region has the DNA TGTGCCAGCAGTGAGGGCAGTAATCAGCCCCAGCATTTT.